This T cell receptor beta chain came from a study of blood T cell repertoires in COVID-19. TCRdb's copy holds only in-frame clones and misses some; the assay was immunoSEQ multiplex PCR. The sample holds under 150,000 clones, more than 80% seen once. There are 13 residues in the CDR3. Trimming removed 3 bases at V and 7 bases at J, with 10 bases between. This sequence joins TRBV12-3 or TRBV12-4 and TRBJ1-5; D is possibly TRBD1 (5 bases). Sequences were obtained from peripheral blood. The sequence was collected from a human donor in a cohort sampled during active COVID-19. As DNA, the CDR3 is TGTGCCAGCAGTTTCGGACACCAACAGCCCCAGCATTTT. This sequence encodes CASSFGHQQPQHF.